A single sample gave rise to the 26 T cell receptor beta chains below, sequenced in a study of lymphopenia after photon versus proton radiotherapy. The repertoire was sequenced with immunoSEQ multiplex PCR; TCRdb's copy has only in-frame clones and lacks some. The repertoire has thousands of clones, 88% of them found once; the top ten carry roughly 25%. The sample consisted of peripheral blood, taken from a patient treated with photon-based radiotherapy. These receptors were collected from a man aged 80 or over with cholangiocarcinoma.

The chain has TRBV5-6 and TRBJ1-6; TRBD1 matches 11 bases. After removal of 1 base from V and 14 bases from J, the junction contained 5 bases not matched to a gene. This CDR3 is 14 amino acids long. Germline CDR1 SGHDT, CDR2 YYEEEE. The DNA for the CDR3 is TGTGCCAGCAGCTTGAGGACAGGGGGCAACTCCCTCCACTTT. Protein sequence: CASSLRTGGNSLHF.

The V gene is TRBV5-4, the J gene TRBJ1-2; the D gene is possibly TRBD1 (5 bases). The CDR3 extends over 17 amino acids. V was cut by 4 bases and J by 7 bases, with 26 bases left in between. CDR1 is SGHNT and CDR2 is YYREEE in the germline V gene (reference sequence). This chain's CDR3 is CASSDPEGGGVDTGYTF. DNA of the CDR3: TGTGCCAGCAGCGACCCGGAGGGTGGGGGAGTCGACACTGGCTACACCTTC.

This sequence joins TRBV5-4 and TRBJ2-5; 11 bases fit TRBD1. The CDR3 has 14 amino acids. The germline CDR1 and CDR2 sequences are SGHNT and YYREEE (reference sequence). V was pared by 6 bases and J by 5 bases, with 6 bases of the junction left unmatched. The chain's CDR3 is CASKWGQGDETQYF. CDR3 bases: TGTGCCAGCAAGTGGGGACAGGGGGATGAGACCCAGTACTTC.

V is TRBV11-2 and J is TRBJ2-5; 10 bases are a match to TRBD2. This CDR3 region has 17 residues. Trimming took 0 bases from V and 6 from J; bases not matched to a gene: 10. From germline, CDR1 is SGHAT and CDR2 FQNNGV. The CDR3 bases are TGTGCCAGCAGCTTAGAACTAGCGGGGACGGGTGACAAGACCCAGTACTTC. This codes for CASSLELAGTGDKTQYF. Filled out from reference TRBV11-2 and TRBJ2-5, the complete variable domain reads EAGVAQSPRYKIIEKRQSVAFWCNPISGHATLYWYQQILGQGPKLLIQFQNNGVVDDSQLPKDRFSAERLKGVDSTLKIQPAKLEDSAVYLCASSLELAGTGDKTQYFGPGTRLLVL.

This clone has just one count. This chain joins TRBV6-9 and TRBJ1-2, with 7 bases that match TRBD1. This CDR3 has 13 amino acids. V was clipped by 6 bases and J by 5 bases; unmatched bases: 6. Germline V lookup: CDR1 MNHGY, CDR2 SVAAGI. The CDR3 loop is CASSYGTDYGYTF. For the CDR3, the DNA is TGTGCCAGCAGCTACGGGACAGATTATGGCTACACCTTC.

The chain employs TRBV6-1 and TRBJ2-7; the D gene could be TRBD1 or TRBD2 (6 bases each). V was clipped by 8 bases and J by 3 bases, with 14 bases between them. The germline CDR1 and CDR2 sequences are MNHNS and SASEGT. The CDR3 totals 13 residues. In DNA, the CDR3 is TGTGCCAGCCAAAGTGGAGGGGGCTACGAGCAGTACTTC. Translated: CASQSGGGYEQYF.

This clone was seen a single time. This chain joins TRBV7-9 and TRBJ1-2, with D possibly matching TRBD1 (6 bases). Trimming removed 5 bases from V and 4 bases from J, with 20 bases in between. CDR1 is SEHNR, CDR2 FQNEAQ, per germline (reference sequence). This CDR3 has 16 amino acids. The DNA of the CDR3 is TGTGCCAGCAGCATAGGAGGGGGGGCTAGTACCTATGGCTACACCTTC. This codes for CASSIGGGASTYGYTF.

The chain carries TRBV6-4 and TRBJ1-6; tentative D call: TRBD1 (6 bases). V was pared by 6 bases and J by 8 bases, with 20 bases between. Germline CDR1 is MRHNA and CDR2 is SNTAGT. CDR3 length: 16 amino acids. DNA for the CDR3: TGTGCCAGCAGCCCCCCCAGGAAGGGGGTAGATTCACCCCTCCACTTT. This sequence encodes CASSPPRKGVDSPLHF.

The chain links TRBV30 to TRBJ2-2; possible D gene TRBD1, 7 bases. Trimming shortened V by 2 bases and J by 4 bases, and 11 bases separated the two germline ends. The CDR3 has 14 amino acids. The germline gives CDR1 GTSNPN, CDR2 SVGIG (reference sequence). CDR3 nucleotide sequence: TGTGCCTGGAGTTGGCAGGGGGGCACCGGGGAGCTGTTTTTT. It translates to CAWSWQGGTGELFF.

V usage is TRBV6-6 and J usage is TRBJ1-4; TRBD1 might be the D (5 bases). The germline gives CDR1 MNHNY, CDR2 SVGAGI (reference sequence). V was shortened by 2 bases and J by 8 bases, with 12 bases between the two germline ends. This CDR3 has 14 residues. CDR3 sequence reads: CASSYRRDEEKLFF. CDR3 in DNA: TGTGCCAGCAGTTACCGCAGGGACGAGGAAAAACTGTTTTTT.

V usage is TRBV5-4 and J usage is TRBJ2-3; a weak D match, TRBD2 (6 bases). Germline CDR1 reads SGHNT; CDR2 reads YYREEE (reference sequence). This CDR3 comprises 16 residues. V shed 3 bases and J shed 4 bases, with 18 bases lying between them. CDR3 DNA sequence: TGTGCCAGCAGCTCCCCGGGCCTCGGAGGGTCAGATACGCAGTATTTT. Translated: CASSSPGLGGSDTQYF. Combining the CDR3 with reference TRBV5-4 and TRBJ2-3 gives the whole variable domain ETGVTQSPTHLIKTRGQQVTLRCSSQSGHNTVSWYQQALGQGPQFIFQYYREEENGRGNFPPRFSGLQFPNYSSELNVNALELDDSALYLCASSSPGLGGSDTQYFGPGTRLTVL.

The V gene is TRBV5-1, the J gene TRBJ2-5; TRBD1 aligns across 9 bases. There are 14 residues in the CDR3. CDR1 and CDR2 (germline): SGHRS, YFSETQ. V was clipped by 4 bases and J by 5 bases; unmatched bases: 6. The CDR3 DNA reads TGCGCCAGCAGCGTAACAGGGGGCAGGGAGACCCAGTACTTC. Amino acids: CASSVTGGRETQYF.

The chain has TRBV7-2 and TRBJ2-1; D may correspond to TRBD1 or TRBD2 (5 bases each). The V gene lost 5 bases and the J gene lost 5 bases, with 16 bases spanning the gap. This CDR3 is built from 15 residues. The germline gives CDR1 SGHTA, CDR2 FQGNSA. The CDR3 DNA is TGTGCCAGCAGCCTCGGGGCAGGGCTTAACAATGAGCAGTTCTTC. It is translated as CASSLGAGLNNEQFF.

The V call is TRBV5-1, the J call TRBJ1-6, with D perhaps matching TRBD1 (6 bases). The CDR3 has 15 residues. Trimming took off 3 bases at V and 4 bases at J, with 11 bases between the two ends. Germline V gene sequence: CDR1 SGHRS, CDR2 YFSETQ. This CDR3 is CASSSTGSYNSPLHF. CDR3 nucleotide sequence: TGCGCCAGCAGCTCCACAGGGAGTTATAATTCACCCCTCCACTTT.

This chain's CDR3 is CASRLQGYAAQHF. CDR3 nucleotide sequence: TGTGCCAGCAGATTACAGGGATATGCAGCCCAGCATTTT. This chain links TRBV28 with TRBJ1-5; D possibly corresponds to TRBD1 (6 bases). The CDR3 sequence is 13 residues long. V was trimmed by 6 bases and J by 11 bases, leaving 17 bases between them. Germline V gene sequence: CDR1 MDHEN, CDR2 SYDVKM. Complete variable domain (other parts from reference TRBV28 and TRBJ1-5): DVKVTQSSRYLVKRTGEKVFLECVQDMDHENMFWYRQDPGLGLRLIYFSYDVKMKEKGDIPEGYSVSREKKERFSLILESASTNQTSMYLCASRLQGYAAQHFGDGTRLSIL.

This clone is a singleton in its sample. V usage is TRBV13 and J usage is TRBJ2-5; TRBD1 is a possible D gene (6 bases). Trimming stripped 9 bases from V and 0 bases from J, with 11 bases between. CDR1 PRHDT and CDR2 FYEKMQ come from the germline V gene (reference sequence). The CDR3 runs to 13 residues. CDR3 region: CASMRGNQETQYF. The CDR3 nucleotides read TGTGCCAGTATGAGGGGGAACCAAGAGACCCAGTACTTC. Combining the CDR3 with reference TRBV13 and TRBJ2-5 gives the whole variable domain AAGVIQSPRHLIKEKRETATLKCYPIPRHDTVYWYQQGPGQDPQFLISFYEKMQSDKGSIPDRFSAQQFSDYHSELNMSSLELGDSALYFCASMRGNQETQYFGPGTRLLVL.

This rearrangement joins TRBV28 to TRBJ1-2; D possibly corresponds to TRBD1 (6 bases). This CDR3 has 14 residues. The V end was cut by 3 bases, the J end by 5 bases, with 13 bases between. In germline, CDR1 is MDHEN, CDR2 SYDVKM. The CDR3 region is CASSFRQGTYGYTF. CDR3 nucleotides: TGTGCCAGCAGTTTTCGGCAGGGGACTTATGGCTACACCTTC.

The gene calls are TRBV18 and TRBJ1-2; 8 bases line up with TRBD1. Germline V gene lookup returns CDR1 KGHSH and CDR2 LQKENI. J was trimmed by 0 bases and V by 6 bases; bases with no gene match: 9. The CDR3 sequence is 16 residues long. In DNA form, the CDR3 reads TGTGCCAGCTCGCCCCCGACAGGGGTAGCTAACTATGGCTACACCTTC. This sequence encodes CASSPPTGVANYGYTF. Full variable domain (remainder filled in from reference TRBV18 and TRBJ1-2): NAGVMQNPRHLVRRRGQEARLRCSPMKGHSHVYWYRQLPEEGLKFMVYLQKENIIDESGMPKERFSAEFPKEGPSILRIQQVVRGDSAAYFCASSPPTGVANYGYTFGSGTRLTVV.

J is TRBJ1-6 and V is TRBV30, with unresolved D. Germline V CDR1 and CDR2: GTSNPN, SVGIG (reference sequence). Trimming removed 5 bases from V and 8 bases from J, with 10 bases in between. The CDR3 is 12 residues long. As DNA, the CDR3 is TGTGCCTGGTCCTCTCGTGATTCACCCCTCCACTTT. Its translation: CAWSSRDSPLHF. Combining the CDR3 with reference TRBV30 and TRBJ1-6 gives the whole variable domain SQTIHQWPATLVQPVGSPLSLECTVEGTSNPNLYWYRQAAGRGLQLLFYSVGIGQISSEVPQNLSASRPQDRQFILSSKKLLLSDSGFYLCAWSSRDSPLHFGNGTRLTVT.

V and J are TRBV12-5 and TRBJ1-1; D perhaps matches TRBD1 (5 bases). CDR1 and CDR2 from the germline V gene are LGHNT and FRNRAP. This CDR3 spans 15 amino acids. V gave up 7 bases and J gave up 1 base, with 16 bases separating them. CDR3 in amino acids: CASVVGVQSNTEAFF. The CDR3 coding sequence is TGTGCTAGTGTTGTGGGGGTTCAGTCGAACACTGAAGCTTTCTTT. The full variable domain, its missing parts supplied by reference TRBV12-5 and TRBJ1-1, is DARVTQTPRHKVTEMGQEVTMRCQPILGHNTVFWYRQTMMQGLELLAYFRNRAPLDDSGMPKDRFSAEMPDATLATLKIQPSEPRDSAVYFCASVVGVQSNTEAFFGQGTRLTVV.

This rearrangement joins TRBV28 to TRBJ1-3; 8 bases are a match to TRBD1. This CDR3 contains 15 residues. CDR1 MDHEN and CDR2 SYDVKM come from the germline V gene. After removal of 2 bases from V and 3 bases from J, the junction contained 3 bases not matched to a gene. CDR3 sequence reads: CASSLGGTGGNTIYF. DNA of the CDR3: TGTGCCAGCAGTTTAGGGGGGACAGGTGGAAACACCATATATTTT.

This clone was counted once. This chain uses TRBV9 with TRBJ1-2; 9 nucleotides align to TRBD1. CDR3 length: 14 amino acids. V shed 1 base, J shed 3 bases, and the junction held 1 base outside the gene matches. Germline V lookup: CDR1 SGDLS, CDR2 YYNGEE. The CDR3 sequence is CASSVRTGDYGYTF. The CDR3 bases are TGTGCCAGCAGCGTAAGGACAGGGGACTATGGCTACACCTTC.

The J gene is TRBJ2-6, the V gene TRBV11-2; D is undetermined. Germline CDR1 and CDR2: SGHAT and FQNNGV. There are 16 residues in the CDR3. V lost 2 bases and J lost 3, with 11 bases in between. As DNA, the CDR3 is TGTGCCAGCAGCTTACAGCAAGTTTATGGGGCCAACGTCCTGACTTTC. Amino acids: CASSLQQVYGANVLTF.

CDR3 coding DNA: TGTGCCAGCTCACGGGGACAGGCAAATAGCAATCAGCCCCAGCATTTT. This codes for CASSRGQANSNQPQHF. V and J are TRBV18 and TRBJ1-5; 8 positions match TRBD1. In germline, CDR1 is KGHSH, CDR2 LQKENI. Unmatched junction bases numbered 5, after V lost 4 bases and J lost 0 bases. The CDR3 totals 16 residues.

This chain connects TRBV10-3 to TRBJ1-6, with a tentative D call TRBD1 (5 bases). The CDR3 length is 16 residues. The germline V and J ends were trimmed by 2 bases and 8 bases, with 16 bases remaining between them. CDR1 is ENHRY and CDR2 is SYGVKD in the germline V gene. This chain's CDR3 is CAISEGGDAAHSPLHF. The CDR3 DNA reads TGTGCCATCAGTGAGGGGGGGGACGCCGCTCATTCACCCCTCCACTTT.

The chain has TRBV5-1 and TRBJ1-6; possibly TRBD1 for D (6 bases). Trimming took 5 bases from V and 4 from J, leaving 10 bases between them. The length of the CDR3 is 14 residues. In germline, CDR1 is SGHRS, CDR2 YFSETQ. The CDR3 DNA is TGCGCCAGCAGGGGCGGACAGTATAATTCACCCCTCCACTTT. It encodes CASRGGQYNSPLHF.